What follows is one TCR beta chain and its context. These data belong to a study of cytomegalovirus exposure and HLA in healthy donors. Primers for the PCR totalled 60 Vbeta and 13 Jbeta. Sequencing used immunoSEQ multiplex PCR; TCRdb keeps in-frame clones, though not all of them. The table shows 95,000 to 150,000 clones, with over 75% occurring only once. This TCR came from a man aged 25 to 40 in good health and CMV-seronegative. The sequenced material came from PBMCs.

CDR3 sequence: CASSAGPNTQYF. The CDR3 DNA follows: TGTGCCAGCAGCGCGGGGCCCAATACGCAGTATTTT. V usage is TRBV7-2 and J usage is TRBJ2-3, with D perhaps matching TRBD2 (6 bases). Per germline, CDR1 SGHTA and CDR2 FQGNSA. Trimming took 5 bases from V and 7 from J, leaving 10 bases between them. The CDR3 runs 12 residues.